This record covers a single T cell receptor (beta chain). The CDR3 extends over 16 amino acids. V shed 4 bases and J shed 7 bases, with 19 bases lying between them. Germline-derived CDR1 and CDR2 are SGHAT and FQDESV (reference sequence). TCRdb's copy holds only in-frame clones and misses some; the assay was immunoSEQ multiplex PCR. The sample consists of just under 35,000 clones, less than 90% of them appearing once. The entry originates in a study of T cell responses to AZD1222 COVID-19 vaccine. The chain joins TRBV11-1 to TRBJ2-2; maybe TRBD2 (6 bases). This TCR derives from an adult in good health. Source: peripheral blood, taken on day 0 of AZD1222 vaccination. This CDR3 is CASSSRVPGEGGELFF. The DNA for the CDR3 is TGTGCCAGCAGCTCCCGTGTCCCGGGGGAAGGCGGGGAGCTGTTTTTT. Full variable domain (rest looked up from reference TRBV11-1 and TRBJ2-2): EAEVAQSPRYKITEKSQAVAFWCDPISGHATLYWYRQILGQGPELLVQFQDESVVDDSQLPKDRFSAERLKGVDSTLKIQPAELGDSAMYLCASSSRVPGEGGELFFGEGSRLTVL.